This T cell receptor beta chain was recorded in a study of T cells in Graves' hyperthyroidism and ophthalmopathy. Patients aged 18 to 65 had newly diagnosed hyperthyroidism that had lasted under 2 months. Amplification targeted TCR beta CDR3 regions from RNA transcripts. The study used the HTBI primer set for a first-round RT-PCR of the TCR CDR3. TCRdb redid the calling of the multiplex PCR reads with MiXCR, one entry per CDR3 protein. Among some 560,000 distinct CDR3 sequences listed, approximately 15% were seen once. This clonotype was recorded at least ten times. V lost 8 bases, J lost 7 bases, and 0 bases stayed unmatched. The germline gives CDR1 LNHDA, CDR2 SQIVND (reference sequence). The CDR3 covers 13 residues.

The sample comprised blood. The source is a woman aged 40 to 55 with Graves' hyperthyroidism. The chain recombines TRBV19 with TRBJ2-1, with 15 nucleotides matching TRBD2. CDR3 protein: CASGLAGGNEQFF. For the CDR3, the DNA is TGTGCCAGTGGACTAGCGGGGGGGAATGAGCAGTTCTTC. Full variable domain (remainder filled in from reference TRBV19 and TRBJ2-1): DGGITQSPKYLFRKEGQNVTLSCEQNLNHDAMYWYRQDPGQGLRLIYYSQIVNDFQKGDIAEGYSVSREKKESFPLTVTSAQKNPTAFYLCASGLAGGNEQFFGPGTRLTVL.